A selection of T cell receptor beta chains follows, all from one sample in a study of blood T cell repertoires in COVID-19. Data came from immunoSEQ multiplex PCR; TCRdb stores just in-frame clones and leaves some out. The sample consists of 40,000 to 45,000 clones, nearly 90% of them appearing once. The specimen was peripheral blood. The receptors shown here come from a human donor in a cohort sampled during active COVID-19. The CDR3 runs from the conserved cysteine through the conserved F or W. A D gene is named only where the DNA matches it firmly. The size field is filled for only some rows; it gives once, few, many or a size class.

CDR3 DNA	CDR3 protein	V gene	J gene	D gene	clone size
TGTGCCAGTAGCGGGACAACGAATAGCAATCAGCCCCAGCATTTT	CASSGTTNSNQPQHF	TRBV19	TRBJ1-5	-	-
TGCGCCAGCACTGGGGGGGAGACCCAGTACTTC	CASTGGETQYF	TRBV5-1	TRBJ2-5	-	-
TGTGCCAGCAGTTCCGGGGAAGAGACCCAGTACTTC	CASSSGEETQYF	TRBV12-3/TRBV12-4	TRBJ2-5	-	once
TGTGCCAGCAGTGATAACAGGGCGTACGAGCAGTACTTC	CASSDNRAYEQYF	TRBV2	TRBJ2-7	-	-
TGTGCCAGCAGTATTGAGCCGGGACAGTCGTCCGAGCAGTACTTC	CASSIEPGQSSEQYF	TRBV28	TRBJ2-7	TRBD1	-
TGCGCCAGCAGCCCCGACTACTCTGGAAACACCATATATTTT	CASSPDYSGNTIYF	TRBV5-1	TRBJ1-3	-	-
TGTGCCAGCAGTGAAGTTGATCCCCTTAATCAGGGCTACACCTTC	CASSEVDPLNQGYTF	TRBV6-1	TRBJ1-2	-	few
TGTGCCAGCAGTTCCCAGGCAGCTGAAGCTTTCTTT	CASSSQAAEAFF	TRBV6-6	TRBJ1-1	-	-
TGTGCCAGCACACAACCAGGGTACCCAAACTATGGCTACACCTTC	CASTQPGYPNYGYTF	TRBV6-5	TRBJ1-2	-	-
TGCGCCAGCAGCCAAGTTGGTGGGGGGGCTTTTCAAGAGACCCAGTACTTC	CASSQVGGGAFQETQYF	TRBV4-1	TRBJ2-5	-	-
TGTGCCAGCAGTTACTTTAGCGGGGCGGGCACCGGGGAGCTGTTTTTT	CASSYFSGAGTGELFF	TRBV6-2/TRBV6-3	TRBJ2-2	TRBD2	-
TGTGCCTGGAGCCCTGGACAGGGTGTTGAGCCCCAGCATTTT	CAWSPGQGVEPQHF	TRBV30	TRBJ1-5	TRBD1	-
TGTGCCAGTAGTGCGGGGGGGGATTACAATGAGCAGTTCTTC	CASSAGGDYNEQFF	TRBV19	TRBJ2-1	TRBD2	-
TGTGCCAGCAGCTTGGCCGGCGGGGGGGCGGGTGAGACCCAGTACTTC	CASSLAGGGAGETQYF	TRBV5-4	TRBJ2-5	TRBD2	-
TGTGCCAGCAGTCCTGACAGGCGCTCCTCTGGAAACACCATATATTTT	CASSPDRRSSGNTIYF	TRBV2	TRBJ1-3	-	-
TGTGCCAGCAGGGCCCAACCCAACTATGGCTACACCTTC	CASRAQPNYGYTF	TRBV2	TRBJ1-2	-	-
TGTGCCAGCTCACCACTAGCGGGGAGCCCCTACGAGCAGTACTTC	CASSPLAGSPYEQYF	TRBV18	TRBJ2-7	TRBD2	once
TGTGCCAGCAGCCGGGACAGGGAAAAACTGTTTTTT	CASSRDREKLFF	TRBV6-5	TRBJ1-4	TRBD1	-
TGTGCCAGCAGTGACATTAGCGGGGGGAGGGATACGCAGTATTTT	CASSDISGGRDTQYF	TRBV7-2	TRBJ2-3	TRBD2	-
TGTGCCAGCAGCCAAGTAGTGGGGGGGCCGGGGAAGCAGTTCTTC	CASSQVVGGPGKQFF	TRBV3-1/TRBV3-2	TRBJ2-1	-	-
TGCGCCAGCAGCTTGGCGGGACAGGGGGCTGGAAACACCATATATTTT	CASSLAGQGAGNTIYF	TRBV5-1	TRBJ1-3	TRBD1	-
TGTGCTAGCAGCCGGACAGTTAGCTCCTACAATGAGCAGTTCTTC	CASSRTVSSYNEQFF	TRBV7-7	TRBJ2-1	-	-
TGCGCCAGCAGCCCGCTGACTAGCGGGGGGGCCTATCGCGTTGAGCAGTTCTTC	CASSPLTSGGAYRVEQFF	TRBV4-1	TRBJ2-1	TRBD2	-
TGTGCCAGTAGTATCAGTATTACAGCCTACGAGCAGTACTTC	CASSISITAYEQYF	TRBV19	TRBJ2-7	-	-
TGTGCCAGCAGCCTGCTAGCGGGGGGGCCCAGTGAGCAGTTCTTC	CASSLLAGGPSEQFF	TRBV4-2	TRBJ2-1	TRBD2	-
TGTGCCTGGAGTAACGAGGGACAGGGTAGTCAGCCCCAGCATTTT	CAWSNEGQGSQPQHF	TRBV30	TRBJ1-5	TRBD1	-
TGTGCCAGCAGCCTCCTCGGTGGACTCACAGATACGCAGTATTTT	CASSLLGGLTDTQYF	TRBV14	TRBJ2-3	-	-
TGTGCCAGCAGCCAAAAAGGGACAGCGGGGGGCTCAAACTCTGGGGCCAACGTCCTGACTTTC	CASSQKGTAGGSNSGANVLTF	TRBV6-6	TRBJ2-6	TRBD2	-
TGTGCCAGCAGTTACTTCCAGGGACTGCGCTTAGGCGGAGGCTACACCTTC	CASSYFQGLRLGGGYTF	TRBV6-2/TRBV6-3	TRBJ1-2	-	-
TGTGCCAGCTCACCATCTGTAGTACAGGGAAGTTCACCCCTCCACTTT	CASSPSVVQGSSPLHF	TRBV18	TRBJ1-6	-	-
TGCGCCAGCAGCCAAGATCAGGGGGACACCTACGAGCAGTACTTC	CASSQDQGDTYEQYF	TRBV4-1	TRBJ2-7	TRBD1	-
TGTGCCACCTCCTACGGCGGAAATTCACCCCTCCACTTT	CATSYGGNSPLHF	TRBV24-1	TRBJ1-6	-	few
TGTGCCAGCAGGCCCCGGGGGGTATTCTATGGCTACACCTTC	CASRPRGVFYGYTF	TRBV2	TRBJ1-2	-	-
TGTGCCAGCAGTTACTCAGCACAGGGTGGCAATCAGCCCCAGCATTTT	CASSYSAQGGNQPQHF	TRBV6-6	TRBJ1-5	-	medium-sized
TGTGCCAGCAGCTGGCAGGAAAACATTCAGTACTTC	CASSWQENIQYF	TRBV5-6	TRBJ2-4	-	-
TGTGCCAGCAGGACGGACGGACAGGTGAACACTGAAGCTTTCTTT	CASRTDGQVNTEAFF	TRBV2	TRBJ1-1	TRBD1	once
TGTGCCAGCAGTTTTAGACGGGTCAGCCAAGAGACCCAGTACTTC	CASSFRRVSQETQYF	TRBV27	TRBJ2-5	-	few
TGTGCCACACGGAATCAGGGGTTTGGGGCCAACGTCCTGACTTTC	CATRNQGFGANVLTF	TRBV28	TRBJ2-6	-	-
TGTGCTAGCAGTCCAGGGACAGGGGGCCAAGAGACCCAGTACTTC	CASSPGTGGQETQYF	TRBV7-7	TRBJ2-5	TRBD1	once
TGTGCCAGCAGCCAAGGTGGTCTAATCAGCACAGATACGCAGTATTTT	CASSQGGLISTDTQYF	TRBV3-1/TRBV3-2	TRBJ2-3	-	-
TGTGCCAGCAGGGCGACAGGGTACAATTCACCCCTCCACTTT	CASRATGYNSPLHF	TRBV5-4	TRBJ1-6	TRBD1	once
TGTGCCAGCACAGCCCTGGGGGGGAACACTGAAGCTTTCTTT	CASTALGGNTEAFF	TRBV7-9	TRBJ1-1	-	few
TGCAGCGTTGAAGAGTGGGATGGGAGTGGCTACACCTTC	CSVEEWDGSGYTF	TRBV29-1	TRBJ1-2	-	-
TGTGCCAGCAGCCCCGGAACAGGGAACAATCAGCCCCAGCATTTT	CASSPGTGNNQPQHF	TRBV7-9	TRBJ1-5	-	-